This T cell receptor (beta chain) came from a study of identical twins. The CDR3 length is 17 residues. V was trimmed by 2 bases and J by 8 bases, leaving 23 bases between them. Germline-derived CDR1 and CDR2 are MNHEY and SVGAGI. TCRdb re-derived calls from the 5' RACE reads in MiXCR, one entry per CDR3 protein. The data show nearly 900,000 distinct CDR3 sequences, around 12% seen once. This clonotype was counted only a few times. Its target is unknown. General observations from the study: Possibly, invariant MAIT and iNKT cells partly confounded zero-insertion analyses.

This sample was also put to use in a study of yellow fever vaccine responses in identical twins.

Source material: PBMCs. The receptor was derived from a woman aged 18-30 years in good health. This rearrangement joins TRBV6-5 to TRBJ2-3, with D possibly matching TRBD2 (5 bases). CDR3 residues: CASSYLPNDGLEGTQYF. CDR3 sequence (DNA): TGTGCCAGCAGTTACCTACCTAACGATGGCCTCGAGGGTACGCAGTATTTT.